The present TCR beta chain was sequenced within a study of T cell changes during pregnancy in multiple sclerosis. The V and J ends lost 3 bases and 3 bases, in that order; junction bases with no gene match: 2. From germline, CDR1 is SGHVS and CDR2 FNYEAQ. The CDR3 runs 13 residues. Only in-frame clones appear in the TCRdb table, and some are missing; sequencing was by immunoSEQ multiplex PCR. Among about 59,000 clones listed, about 94% were seen once. The receptor's source is a female donor with multiple sclerosis, enrolled in a pregnancy study. The specimen comprised CD8+ T cells from peripheral blood mononuclear cells, sampled after pregnancy. This rearrangement joins TRBV7-6 to TRBJ2-7; 7 bases are a match to TRBD2. As DNA, the CDR3 is TGTGCCAGCAGCTTTGCTAGCGGCTACGAGCAGTACTTC. Its translation is CASSFASGYEQYF.